This TCR beta chain is drawn from a study of somatic mutations in cytotoxic T cells in rheumatoid arthritis. At the level of the study: Including V beta1+ cells that were sequenced for TCRB, some T-cell populations stained with V beta antibodies were flow-sorted at nearly 100% purity. Whole-study results and caveats: Just what the expanded CD8+ clones targeted, in terms of antigens, remained unknown. CD8+ clonality rose with age in rheumatoid arthritis patients, unlike in healthy controls.

The method was immunoSEQ multiplex PCR; TCRdb's version includes in-frame clones alone and lacks a portion of them. The data show around 19,000 clones, around 84% seen once. Regarding this clone: Its antigen is undetermined. At one of its ends the junction is not consistent with the germline gene, which may arise from a read error.

This CDR3 is built from 15 residues. CDR1 and CDR2 from the germline V gene are MGHRA and YSYEKL. This TCR derives from a woman in her forties or fifties in good health. The genes are TRBV4-1 and TRBJ1-5; tentatively, D is TRBD1 (5 bases). Sequencing input: CD8+ T cells sorted from blood. The CDR3 coding sequence is TGCGCCAGCAGCCAAGAATCAGGGAGCAGTCAGCCCCAGCATTTT. It is translated as CASSQESGSSQPQHF.